These T cell receptor beta chains were read from a single sample in a study of vaccination and CD4 T cells after COVID-19. In TCRdb, the PCR reads were re-called with MiXCR into one record per CDR3 protein. The sample records under 9,000 distinct CDR3 sequences, about three quarters being singletons. No antigen has been assigned to these receptors. Input material: CD4+ T cells from blood, cultured in vitro. All receptors come from a human donor who had recovered from COVID-19. Both conserved end residues are trimmed from each CDR3. Fields, in order: V gene, CDR3 protein.

TRBV20-1,SATALEGSYEQY
TRBV2,ASSVGLDQPQH
TRBV7-9,ASSLDVRLRF
TRBV2,ASSLQGINQPQH
TRBV28,ASSLWGQGFSYEQY
TRBV20-1,SASGTSGIGQF
TRBV2,ASSPFPAESLQAY
TRBV4-3,ASSQEFEDEAF
TRBV4-1,ASRGRNTGELF
TRBV27,ASSPLGGNTGELF